This TCR beta chain was profiled in a study of shared clonotypes between healthy human individuals. In the source study's methods: ImmunoSEQ gave junction-only sequences without quality scores, so filtering differed. Clones were read by immunoSEQ multiplex PCR, and TCRdb kept only the in-frame ones, dropping some. That table gives V, J and clone size, and the DNA gave D and trimming. The data show more than 2 million clones, 80% to 95% seen once. Concerning this clone: Antigen specificity is unknown.

Selected positively for CCR7 and CD45RO-negative, naive CD8 cells excluded terminally differentiated effector memory CD45RA+ cells. Study-level findings and limits: Naive subsets, compared against memory subsets, generally had larger estimated richness values.

The CDR3 consists of 13 residues. V shed 5 bases and J 5 bases; nucleotides not matched to a gene: 5. Germline V lookup: CDR1 SGHTA, CDR2 FQGTGA. The TCR originated in a young man in good health. Some clones in this sample may be carry-over from other donors' samples. V usage is TRBV7-3 and J usage is TRBJ2-5, with TRBD2 identical over 7 bases. Sequenced sample: naive CD8+ T cells from PBMCs. Here the CDR3 reads CASSARDYETQYF. The CDR3 DNA is TGTGCCAGCAGCGCCCGGGACTACGAGACCCAGTACTTC.